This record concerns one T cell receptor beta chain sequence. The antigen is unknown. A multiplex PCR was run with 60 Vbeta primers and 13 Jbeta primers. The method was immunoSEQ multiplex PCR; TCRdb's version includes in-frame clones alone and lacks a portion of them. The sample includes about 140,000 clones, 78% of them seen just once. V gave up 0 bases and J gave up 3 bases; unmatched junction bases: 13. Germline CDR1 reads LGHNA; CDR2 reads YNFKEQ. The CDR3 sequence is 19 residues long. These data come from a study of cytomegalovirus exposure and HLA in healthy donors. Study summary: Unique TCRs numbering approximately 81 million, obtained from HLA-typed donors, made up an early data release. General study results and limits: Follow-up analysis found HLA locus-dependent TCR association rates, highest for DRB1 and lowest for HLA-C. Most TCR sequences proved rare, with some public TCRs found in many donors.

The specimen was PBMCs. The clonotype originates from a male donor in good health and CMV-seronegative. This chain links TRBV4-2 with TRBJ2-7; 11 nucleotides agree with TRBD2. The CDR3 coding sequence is TGTGCCAGCAGCCAAGATGATACTAGCGGGAGTATTCCCCACTACGAGCAGTACTTC. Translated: CASSQDDTSGSIPHYEQYF.